These 12 T cell receptor beta chains were all obtained from the same sample, sequenced in a study of post-analysis software for immune sequencing data. Whole-study results and caveats: A handful of TRBV segments were significantly more frequent in patients than in controls. TRBV5-6, TRBV5-1 and TRBV20-1 were among these segments.

These receptors are not linked to any known antigen. Unique molecular identifiers tagged the TCR beta cDNA libraries. TCRdb ran MiXCR on the PCR reads and lists one entry per CDR3 protein. The sample holds about half a million distinct CDR3 sequences, under 55% seen once. The sample taken for sequencing was blood. These receptors all come from a girl aged 10 to 17 with multiple sclerosis.

The V gene is TRBV5-1, the J gene TRBJ2-3; 12 nucleotides agree with TRBD2. The CDR3 is 17 amino acids. The trim removed 0 bases at V and 4 bases at J, leaving 6 bases unmatched. CDR1 SGHRS and CDR2 YFSETQ come from the germline V gene. CDR3 sequence reads: CASSLAFLAGGADTQYF. CDR3 nucleotides: TGCGCCAGCAGCTTGGCCTTCCTAGCGGGAGGGGCAGATACGCAGTATTTT.

This clonotype has only one observation. The chain joins TRBV19 to TRBJ2-5, with unresolved D. The germline CDR1 and CDR2 sequences are LNHDA and SQIVND (reference sequence). Trimming pared 6 bases from V and 1 base from J, leaving 12 bases between. This CDR3 has 14 residues. For the CDR3, the DNA is TGTGCCAGTAGGATGCTTGGCTTCCAAGAGACCCAGTACTTC. Protein product: CASRMLGFQETQYF.

J is TRBJ2-7 and V is TRBV28; TRBD2 matches at 7 bases. CDR1 MDHEN and CDR2 SYDVKM come from the germline V gene. V lost 6 bases to trimming and J lost 10 bases; unmatched junction nucleotides: 9. The CDR3 consists of 12 residues. The CDR3 sequence: CASSRTSLGQYF. CDR3 nucleotide sequence: TGTGCCAGCAGCCGGACTAGTCTGGGCCAGTACTTC.

The V and J genes are TRBV25-1 and TRBJ2-7, with D possibly TRBD1 on 6 matching bases. Deletions cut 7 bases from V and 1 base from J, with 11 bases between. The CDR3 has 13 amino acids. The germline V gene has CDR1 MGHDK and CDR2 SYGVNS. The CDR3 reads CASTGDKSYEQYF. The CDR3 bases are TGTGCCAGCACAGGGGACAAGTCCTACGAGCAGTACTTC.

The V call is TRBV12-3 or TRBV12-4, the J call TRBJ2-1; D is perhaps TRBD1 (5 bases). With 3 bases removed from V and 4 bases from J, the gap between germline ends came to 10 bases. The CDR3 has 14 residues. CDR3 coding DNA: TGTGCCAGCAGTTTGGAACAGGTTTACAATGAGCAGTTCTTC. This sequence encodes CASSLEQVYNEQFF.

The CDR3 spells CASKGRRENEQYF. CDR3 sequence (DNA): TGTGCCAGCAAAGGGCGACGAGAGAATGAGCAGTACTTC. This sequence joins TRBV6-5 and TRBJ2-5; D remains ambiguous. Germline V gene sequence: CDR1 MNHEY, CDR2 SVGAGI. Between the trimmed V and J ends, which lost 7 bases and 11 bases, there was a span of 20 bases. The CDR3 runs to 13 residues.

This rearrangement joins TRBV7-9 to TRBJ2-1; possibly TRBD2 for D (6 bases). The CDR3 spans 15 residues. Per germline, CDR1 SEHNR and CDR2 FQNEAQ (reference sequence). V was clipped by 5 bases and J by 2 bases, with 13 bases between them. The chain's CDR3 is CASSPTSHPYNEQFF. The DNA for the CDR3 is TGTGCCAGCAGCCCGACTAGTCATCCCTACAATGAGCAGTTCTTC.

The chain links TRBV29-1 to TRBJ2-5; 7 nucleotides line up with TRBD1. The better agreement between TRBJ2-7 and the DNA end casts doubt on the J call. The CDR3 extends over 13 amino acids. Germline assignment: CDR1 SQVTM and CDR2 ANQGSEA. In DNA form, the CDR3 reads TGCAGCGTTAGGCGACAGGGCGGCTACGAGCAGTACTTC. Amino acid sequence: CSVRRQGGYEQYF.

This clonotype has a handful of counts. The gene calls are TRBV6-5 and TRBJ2-1; a weak D match, TRBD2 (5 bases). The CDR3 loop spans 13 amino acids. Trimming took 6 bases from V and 4 from J, leaving 10 bases between them. Germline V gene data show CDR1 as MNHEY and CDR2 as SVGAGI. The CDR3 nucleotides are TGTGCCAGCAGACTAGGTCGTTACAATGAGCAGTTCTTC. Residues: CASRLGRYNEQFF.

V usage is TRBV4-3 and J usage is TRBJ2-3; TRBD1 or TRBD2 may be the D gene (5 bases each). The CDR3 spans 16 residues. CDR1 is LGHNA, CDR2 YSLEER, per germline. Trimming pared 2 bases from V and 5 bases from J, leaving 17 bases between. The DNA of the CDR3 is TGCGCCAGCAGCCAACTTGGGGGAGAGGTCCGAGATACGCAGTATTTT. Translation gives CASSQLGGEVRDTQYF.

The chain carries TRBV27 and TRBJ2-1, with a tentative D call TRBD2 (6 bases). This CDR3 comprises 14 residues. V was trimmed by 10 bases and J by 10 bases, leaving 23 bases between them. Germline assignment: CDR1 MNHEY and CDR2 SMNVEV (reference sequence). CDR3 protein: CATWGGGYREEQFF. DNA of the CDR3: TGTGCCACATGGGGAGGAGGATATCGGGAAGAGCAGTTCTTC.

The chain uses TRBV6-5 and TRBJ2-7; D might be TRBD1 (6 bases). Trimming stripped 6 bases from V and 7 bases from J, with 19 bases between. CDR3 length: 14 amino acids. The germline CDR1 and CDR2 sequences are MNHEY and SVGAGI. The CDR3 coding sequence is TGTGCCAGCAGCCCCCAGACAGGCCTTGGGGAGCAGTACTTC. This encodes CASSPQTGLGEQYF.